Listed below are T cell receptor beta chains from one sample, sequenced in a study of blood T cell repertoires in COVID-19. This table comes from immunoSEQ multiplex PCR, and its TCRdb copy is limited to in-frame clones, with some not included. This table has 200,000 to 300,000 clones, about 79% appearing once. What was sequenced was peripheral blood. The origin of the receptors is a woman aged 80 or over with acute or convalescent COVID-19. The CDR3 runs from the conserved cysteine through the conserved F or W.

v_call	j_call	cdr3_aa
TRBV6-2/TRBV6-3	TRBJ1-5	CASSYFSIGSNQPQHF
TRBV6-5	TRBJ1-4	CASRTLSGTNEKLFF
TRBV4-2	TRBJ2-1	CASSQGGYNEQFF
TRBV29-1	TRBJ1-4	CSVEGSTGRQEKLFF
TRBV5-1	TRBJ2-3	CASKNGLAGGFTQYF
TRBV5-1	TRBJ1-6	CASSLNGHYNSPLHF
TRBV11-2	TRBJ2-1	CASSLGRGFEQFF
TRBV5-1	TRBJ1-1	CASSFGGRGNTEAFF
TRBV3-1/TRBV3-2	TRBJ2-1	CASSQAGLDNEQFF
TRBV6-5	TRBJ2-3	CASSYGSRGFPDTQYF
TRBV7-9	TRBJ1-3	CASDQGLNSGNTIYF
TRBV18	TRBJ1-5	CASSSDRNQPQHF
TRBV3-1/TRBV3-2	TRBJ1-4	CASSQGQGAEKLFF
TRBV5-1	TRBJ1-2	CASSTDRGNYGYTF
TRBV4-2	TRBJ2-7	CASSQDPMGQGSYEQYF
TRBV19	TRBJ2-3	CASRGTGTDTQYF
TRBV7-9	TRBJ1-5	CASSQGYHQPQHF
TRBV19	TRBJ2-1	CATQRVVAGGQNEQFF
TRBV7-9	TRBJ2-3	CASGQASTDTQYF
TRBV5-4	TRBJ1-2	CASSRPGGVNGYTF
TRBV19	TRBJ2-6	CASRYGGTSGGASGANVLTF
TRBV12-2	TRBJ2-7	CASRLARGDPYEQYF